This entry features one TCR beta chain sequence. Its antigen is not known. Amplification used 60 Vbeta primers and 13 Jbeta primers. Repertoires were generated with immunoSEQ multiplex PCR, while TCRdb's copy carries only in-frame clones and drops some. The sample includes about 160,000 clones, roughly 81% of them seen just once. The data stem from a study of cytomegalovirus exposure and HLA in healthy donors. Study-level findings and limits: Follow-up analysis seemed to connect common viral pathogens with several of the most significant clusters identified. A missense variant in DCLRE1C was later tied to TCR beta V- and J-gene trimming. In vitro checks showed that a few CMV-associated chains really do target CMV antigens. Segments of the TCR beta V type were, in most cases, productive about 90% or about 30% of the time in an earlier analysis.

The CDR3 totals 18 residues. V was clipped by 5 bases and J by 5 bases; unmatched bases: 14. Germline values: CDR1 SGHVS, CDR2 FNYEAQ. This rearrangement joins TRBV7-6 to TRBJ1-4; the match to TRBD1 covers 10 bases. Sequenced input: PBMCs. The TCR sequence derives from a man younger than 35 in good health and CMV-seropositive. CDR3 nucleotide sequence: TGTGCCAGCAGCACCAACCGGGACAGGGGTCGGAAAAATGAAAAACTGTTTTTT. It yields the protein CASSTNRDRGRKNEKLFF.